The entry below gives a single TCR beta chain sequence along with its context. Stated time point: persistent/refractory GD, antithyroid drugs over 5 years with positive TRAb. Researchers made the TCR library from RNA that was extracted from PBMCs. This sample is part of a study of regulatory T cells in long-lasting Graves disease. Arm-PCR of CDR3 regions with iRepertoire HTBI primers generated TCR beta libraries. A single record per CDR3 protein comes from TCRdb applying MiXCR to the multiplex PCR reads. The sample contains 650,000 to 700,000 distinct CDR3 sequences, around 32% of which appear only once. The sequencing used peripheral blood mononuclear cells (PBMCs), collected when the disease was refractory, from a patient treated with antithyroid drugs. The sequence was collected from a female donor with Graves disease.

CDR3 nucleotide sequence: TGTGCCAGCAGCCAACTAGCGGGGGTGGGCACCGGGGAGCTGTTTTTT. Translation gives CASSQLAGVGTGELFF. The rearrangement links TRBV27 to TRBJ2-2, with 11 nucleotides matching TRBD2. Per the germline V gene, CDR1 is MNHEY and CDR2 is SMNVEV (reference sequence). CDR3 size: 16 residues. The junction had 7 bases not matched to a gene; V was cut back by 6 bases and J by 4 bases.